This entry describes one TCR beta chain. The V gene's germline CDR1 is SGHNT and CDR2 YYREEE (reference sequence). With V trimmed by 2 bases and J by 7 bases, 6 bases remained unmatched. The CDR3 spans 15 residues. The data originate from a study of blood T cell repertoires in COVID-19. Across the whole study: Samples came from the United States, Italy and Spain, spanning acute and convalescent COVID-19.

Authors' analysis steps: It was from reference gene primer amplification that nucleated cell counts were estimated. TCRdb's copy holds only in-frame clones and misses some; the assay was immunoSEQ multiplex PCR. That table supplies the V and J calls and clone size; D and trimming were determined from the DNA. The sample lists about 330,000 clones, 87% occurring once. Material: peripheral blood. The clonotype was recovered from a man aged 25 to 45 with COVID-19, enrolled during active disease. This chain connects TRBV5-4 to TRBJ1-2; the match to TRBD1 covers 12 bases. CDR3 DNA sequence: TGTGCCAGCAGCTTTGGGACAGGGGGCGCGGGTGGCTACACCTTC. Translation: CASSFGTGGAGGYTF.